The clone carrying this TCR beta chain was seen more than once but under ten times. This entry is derived from a study of molecular identifiers for immune sequencing clone quantification. The authors built bulk TCR libraries by previously described methods with listed TCR primers. One entry per CDR3 protein, called by TCRdb with MiXCR from the PCR reads. Of just under 650,000 distinct CDR3 sequences in the sample, approximately 20% were seen once. The CDR3 is 14 amino acids. With 7 bases removed from V and 7 bases from J, the gap between germline ends came to 17 bases. V is TRBV12-3 or TRBV12-4 and J is TRBJ2-1, with D possibly matching TRBD1 (6 bases). The clonotype originates from a human donor in good health. Some libraries in this study had Jurkat cell RNA spiked in. Sequencing was done on a sample of naive CD8+ T cells from blood, with Jurkat cell RNA spiked in. Specified subset: FACS-sorted CD8+CD4-CCR7+CD45RA+ naive T cells. The CDR3, as DNA: TGTGCCAGCAACATAGGGCAGGGGTGGAATGAGCAGTTCTTC. It yields the protein CASNIGQGWNEQFF.